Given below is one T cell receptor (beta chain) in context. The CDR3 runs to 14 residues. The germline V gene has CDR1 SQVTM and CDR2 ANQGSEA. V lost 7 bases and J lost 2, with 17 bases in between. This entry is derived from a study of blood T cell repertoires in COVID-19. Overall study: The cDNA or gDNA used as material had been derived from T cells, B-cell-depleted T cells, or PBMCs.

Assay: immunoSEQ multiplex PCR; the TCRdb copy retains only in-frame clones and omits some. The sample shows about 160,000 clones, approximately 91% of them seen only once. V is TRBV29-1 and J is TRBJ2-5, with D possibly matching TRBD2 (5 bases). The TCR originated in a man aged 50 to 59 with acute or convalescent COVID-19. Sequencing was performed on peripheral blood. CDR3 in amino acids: CSARLRGPQETQYF. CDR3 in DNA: TGCAGCGCCCGCCTCCGGGGTCCACAAGAGACCCAGTACTTC.